Presented here are 15 T cell receptor beta chains from one specimen sequenced in a study of cytomegalovirus exposure and HLA in healthy donors. Libraries were prepared by immunoSEQ multiplex PCR; TCRdb keeps only in-frame clonotypes and omits some of them. Among 150,000 to 200,000 clones, roughly nine tenths were seen once, and the ten largest hold approximately 3%. The sequencing sample was made of PBMCs. The origin of the receptors is a woman younger than 30 in good health and CMV-seropositive.

The CDR3 protein is CASSSSTAYNSPLHF. The DNA for the CDR3 is TGTGCCAGCAGTTCATCGACAGCTTATAATTCACCCCTCCACTTT. The V call is TRBV27, the J call TRBJ1-6; D might be TRBD1 (5 bases). This CDR3 has 15 residues. Trimming cost V 4 bases and J 4 bases, with 11 bases left between them. CDR1 is MNHEY and CDR2 is SMNVEV in the germline V gene (reference sequence).

CDR3 coding DNA: TGTGCCAGTAGTGGACAGGCCGGGACTAGCGAGACCCAGTACTTC. This codes for CASSGQAGTSETQYF. The genes are TRBV19 and TRBJ2-5; 9 positions agree with TRBD2. With 5 bases clipped from V and 5 bases from J, the junction kept 9 bases outside the gene matches. Germline V lookup: CDR1 LNHDA, CDR2 SQIVND (reference sequence). CDR3 length equals 15 residues.

The gene calls are TRBV4-3 and TRBJ1-2; D remains ambiguous. The V end was cut by 0 bases, the J end by 8 bases, with 13 bases between. Germline V gene lookup returns CDR1 LGHNA and CDR2 YSLEER. The CDR3 runs to 14 residues. In nucleotides, the CDR3 is TGCGCCAGCAGCCAAGAAGGAGGACGGGAAGGCTACACCTTC. Translated: CASSQEGGREGYTF.

The genes are TRBV28 and TRBJ2-2; tentative D call: TRBD2 (6 bases). The CDR3 spans 12 residues. V lost 6 bases, J lost 9 bases, and 11 bases lay in between. Germline values: CDR1 MDHEN, CDR2 SYDVKM. The CDR3 DNA reads TGTGCCAGCAGACCGCGGGAACGGGAGCTGTTTTTT. This encodes CASRPRERELFF. The full variable domain, completed using reference TRBV28 and TRBJ2-2, is DVKVTQSSRYLVKRTGEKVFLECVQDMDHENMFWYRQDPGLGLRLIYFSYDVKMKEKGDIPEGYSVSREKKERFSLILESASTNQTSMYLCASRPRERELFFGEGSRLTVL.

This clone occurred a few times. This chain uses TRBV7-6 with TRBJ2-7, with TRBD1 matching over 8 bases. CDR1 is SGHVS and CDR2 is FNYEAQ in the germline V gene. The CDR3 loop spans 15 amino acids. J lost 5 bases, V lost 5 bases, and 11 bases had no gene match. CDR3 residues: CASSPQGDQEDEQYF. The CDR3 DNA sequence: TGTGCCAGCAGCCCACAGGGGGACCAGGAGGACGAGCAGTACTTC.

The rearrangement links TRBV19 to TRBJ2-7, with 9 nucleotides matching TRBD1. The CDR3 covers 15 residues. J lost 1 base, V lost 6 bases, and 7 bases had no gene match. CDR1 is LNHDA, CDR2 SQIVND, per germline (reference sequence). The CDR3 is CASRKGQGSSYEQYF. DNA of the CDR3: TGTGCCAGTAGGAAAGGACAGGGGAGTTCCTACGAGCAGTACTTC. The full variable domain, completed using reference TRBV19 and TRBJ2-7, is DGGITQSPKYLFRKEGQNVTLSCEQNLNHDAMYWYRQDPGQGLRLIYYSQIVNDFQKGDIAEGYSVSREKKESFPLTVTSAQKNPTAFYLCASRKGQGSSYEQYFGPGTRLTVT.

The chain employs TRBV2 and TRBJ2-5; tentative D call: TRBD1 (7 bases). The V gene lost 6 bases and the J gene lost 0 bases, with 14 bases spanning the gap. The CDR3 extends over 15 amino acids. The germline V gene encodes CDR1 SNHLY and CDR2 FYNNEI. Here the CDR3 reads CASRGGRGNQETQYF. DNA of the CDR3: TGTGCCAGCAGGGGGGGCAGGGGGAACCAAGAGACCCAGTACTTC.

In this sample, this clone turned up once. The chain combines TRBV27 with TRBJ2-3, with unresolved D. With 3 bases removed from V and 0 bases from J, the gap between germline ends came to 10 bases. Germline values: CDR1 MNHEY, CDR2 SMNVEV (reference sequence). The CDR3 loop spans 15 amino acids. CDR3 residues: CASSFDPTSTDTQYF. As DNA, the CDR3 is TGTGCCAGCAGTTTTGATCCAACTAGCACAGATACGCAGTATTTT.

J is TRBJ2-3 and V is TRBV4-3; tentative D call: TRBD2 (5 bases). The V and J ends lost 4 bases and 6 bases respectively, with 11 bases between them. This CDR3 has 13 residues. CDR1 is LGHNA, CDR2 YSLEER, per germline. Written as DNA, the CDR3 is TGCGCCAGCAGCCCCAGTAGGAGGGATACGCAGTATTTT. Translation gives CASSPSRRDTQYF.

The chain has TRBV4-1 and TRBJ2-7; possible D gene TRBD1, 6 bases. The CDR3 is 14 amino acids. The ends were cut back, 8 bases at V and 2 bases at J, with 16 bases in the middle. Germline V gene lookup returns CDR1 MGHRA and CDR2 YSYEKL. The CDR3 nucleotides read TGCGCCAGCTCGGTGGGGGCACGAACCTACGAGCAGTACTTC. It translates to CASSVGARTYEQYF.

The chain employs TRBV7-8 and TRBJ2-5; tentative D call: TRBD1 (6 bases). The length of the CDR3 is 18 residues. Trimming removed 0 bases at V and 1 base at J, with 18 bases between. CDR1 SGHVS and CDR2 FQNEAQ come from the germline V gene. The CDR3 DNA follows: TGTGCCAGCAGCTTAGCTCCTGGTGGCAGGGGAACCCAAGAGACCCAGTACTTC. It is translated as CASSLAPGGRGTQETQYF.

V gene TRBV7-2 combines with J gene TRBJ2-7, with TRBD1 matching over 9 bases. The V segment lost 2 bases and the J segment 7 bases; nucleotides outside the gene matches: 12. The CDR3 contains 16 residues. CDR1 SGHTA and CDR2 FQGNSA come from the germline V gene. CDR3 residues: CASSLRKDRGFGEQYF. The CDR3 nucleotides are TGTGCCAGCAGCTTAAGGAAGGACAGGGGTTTTGGGGAGCAGTACTTC.

For this clone: Relative to the germline gene, one junction end is altered; a read error may explain this. The chain links TRBV7-8 to TRBJ2-5; 11 bases are a match to TRBD2. CDR3 length: 15 amino acids. CDR1 and CDR2 (germline): SGHVS, FQNEAQ. The CDR3 protein is CASNLLAGDGETQYF. In DNA, the CDR3 is TGTGCCAGCAACTTACTAGCGGGAGACGGAGAGACCCAGTACTTC. Drawing the rest from reference TRBV7-8 and TRBJ2-5, the complete variable domain is GAGVSQSPRYKVAKRGQDVALRCDPISGHVSLFWYQQALGQGPEFLTYFQNEAQLDKSGLPSDRFFAERPEGSVSTLKIQRTQQEDSAVYLCASNLLAGDGETQYFGPGTRLLVL.

The chain employs TRBV27 and TRBJ2-7, with D perhaps matching TRBD1 (6 bases). Germline assignment: CDR1 MNHEY and CDR2 SMNVEV (reference sequence). V shed 5 bases and J shed 2 bases, with 16 bases lying between them. This CDR3 contains 15 residues. CDR3 in DNA: TGTGCCAGCAGTCCCAAAGTGGACAGAGCCTACGAGCAGTACTTC. Protein product: CASSPKVDRAYEQYF.

This sequence joins TRBV7-2 and TRBJ2-1; possible D gene TRBD2, 5 bases. This CDR3 spans 12 amino acids. The V gene's germline CDR1 is SGHTA and CDR2 FQGNSA. The ends were cut back, 2 bases at V and 12 bases at J, with 11 bases in the middle. DNA for the CDR3: TGTGCCAGCAGCTTAACCGGGGTGGGGCAGTTCTTC. Protein product: CASSLTGVGQFF.